The sequence of this T cell receptor (beta chain) was determined in a study of vaccination and CD4 T cells after COVID-19. Overall study: The makeup of the convalescents was six males and four females, two of them Hispanic.

About this clonotype: Its target is unknown.

An Oncomine TCR Beta short-read assay was used to sequence the DNA from cultured CD4+ T cells. Genomic DNA from cultured CD4+ T cells was extracted. TCRdb re-called the PCR reads with MiXCR, one entry per CDR3 protein. In the table there are 15,000 to 20,000 distinct CDR3 sequences, approximately 38% of which are singletons. The V and J ends lost 3 bases and 5 bases, in that order; junction bases with no gene match: 3. The germline CDR1 and CDR2 sequences are LNHDA and SQIVND (reference sequence). The CDR3 loop spans 14 amino acids. The treatment was: roughly ten-day PBMC culture with coronavirus spike peptide pools or control peptides (ViraFEST assay).

The source is a human donor who had recovered from COVID-19. Sequencing was carried out using CD4+ T cells from blood, cultured in vitro. The chain joins TRBV19 to TRBJ1-4; 7 nucleotides agree with TRBD1. CDR3 DNA: TGTGCCAGTAGTATGGGACAGAGAAATGAAAAACTGTTTTTT. Its protein is CASSMGQRNEKLFF. The variable domain in full, completed from reference TRBV19 and TRBJ1-4, reads DGGITQSPKYLFRKEGQNVTLSCEQNLNHDAMYWYRQDPGQGLRLIYYSQIVNDFQKGDIAEGYSVSREKKESFPLTVTSAQKNPTAFYLCASSMGQRNEKLFFGSGTQLSVL.